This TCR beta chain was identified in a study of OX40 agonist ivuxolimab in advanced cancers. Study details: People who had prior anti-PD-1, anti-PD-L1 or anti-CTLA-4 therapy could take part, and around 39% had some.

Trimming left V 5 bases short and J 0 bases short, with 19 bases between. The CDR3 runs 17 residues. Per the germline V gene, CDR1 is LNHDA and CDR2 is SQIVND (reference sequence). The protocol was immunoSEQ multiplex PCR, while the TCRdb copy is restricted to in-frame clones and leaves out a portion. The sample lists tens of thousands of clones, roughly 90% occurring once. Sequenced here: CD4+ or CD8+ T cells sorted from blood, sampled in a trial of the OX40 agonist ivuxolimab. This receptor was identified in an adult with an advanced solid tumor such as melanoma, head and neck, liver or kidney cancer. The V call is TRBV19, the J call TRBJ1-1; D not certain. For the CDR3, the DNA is TGTGCCAGTAGTTTACAGACCCGGACCTACATGAACACTGAAGCTTTCTTT. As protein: CASSLQTRTYMNTEAFF.